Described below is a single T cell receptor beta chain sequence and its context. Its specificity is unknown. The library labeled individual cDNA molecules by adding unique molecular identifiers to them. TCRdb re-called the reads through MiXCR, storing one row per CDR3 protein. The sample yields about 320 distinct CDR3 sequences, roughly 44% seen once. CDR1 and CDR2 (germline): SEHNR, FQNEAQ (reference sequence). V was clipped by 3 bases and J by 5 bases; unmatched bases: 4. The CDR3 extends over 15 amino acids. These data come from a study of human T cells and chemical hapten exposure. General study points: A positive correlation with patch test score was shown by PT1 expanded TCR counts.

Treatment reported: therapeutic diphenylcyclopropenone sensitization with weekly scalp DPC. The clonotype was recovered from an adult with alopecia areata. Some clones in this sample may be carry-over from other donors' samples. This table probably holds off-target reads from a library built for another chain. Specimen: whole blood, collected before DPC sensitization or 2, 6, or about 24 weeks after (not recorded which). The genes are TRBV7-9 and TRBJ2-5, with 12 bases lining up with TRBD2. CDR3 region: CASSFRTSGKETQYF. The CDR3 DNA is TGTGCCAGCAGCTTTAGGACTAGCGGGAAGGAGACCCAGTACTTC.